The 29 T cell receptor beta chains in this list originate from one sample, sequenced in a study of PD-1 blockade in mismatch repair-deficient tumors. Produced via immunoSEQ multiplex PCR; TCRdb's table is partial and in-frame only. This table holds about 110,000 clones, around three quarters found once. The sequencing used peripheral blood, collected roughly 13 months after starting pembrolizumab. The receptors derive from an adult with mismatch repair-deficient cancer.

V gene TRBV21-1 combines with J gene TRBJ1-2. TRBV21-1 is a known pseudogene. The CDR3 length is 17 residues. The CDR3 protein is CASSKGRGRLVLYGYTF. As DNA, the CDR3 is TGTGCCAGCAGCAAAGGGAGGGGCAGGTTGGTTCTCTATGGCTACACCTTC.

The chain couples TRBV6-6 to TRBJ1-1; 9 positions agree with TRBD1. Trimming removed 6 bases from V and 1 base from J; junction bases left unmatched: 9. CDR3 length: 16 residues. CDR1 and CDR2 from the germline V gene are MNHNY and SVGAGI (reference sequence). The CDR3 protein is CASRSQPGQGNTEAFF. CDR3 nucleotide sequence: TGTGCCAGCAGGAGCCAGCCGGGACAGGGGAACACTGAAGCTTTCTTT.

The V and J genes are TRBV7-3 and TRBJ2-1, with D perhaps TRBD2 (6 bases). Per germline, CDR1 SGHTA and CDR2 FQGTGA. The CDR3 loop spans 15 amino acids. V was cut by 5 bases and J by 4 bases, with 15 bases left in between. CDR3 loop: CASSARAGTYNEQFF. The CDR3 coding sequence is TGTGCCAGCAGCGCCAGGGCGGGAACGTACAATGAGCAGTTCTTC.

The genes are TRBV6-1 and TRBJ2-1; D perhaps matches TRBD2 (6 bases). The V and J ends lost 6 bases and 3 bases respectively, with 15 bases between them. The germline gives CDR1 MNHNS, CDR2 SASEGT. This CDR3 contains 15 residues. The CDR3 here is CASRPSGGNYNEQFF. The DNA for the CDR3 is TGTGCCAGCAGGCCATCTGGCGGGAACTACAATGAGCAGTTCTTC.

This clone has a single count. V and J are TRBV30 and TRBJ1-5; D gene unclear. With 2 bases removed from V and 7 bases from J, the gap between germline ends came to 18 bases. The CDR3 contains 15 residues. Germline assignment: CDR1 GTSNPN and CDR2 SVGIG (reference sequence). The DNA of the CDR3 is TGTGCCTGGAGTCCCTGGGGAGCCGAGAGACAGCCCCAGCATTTT. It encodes CAWSPWGAERQPQHF.

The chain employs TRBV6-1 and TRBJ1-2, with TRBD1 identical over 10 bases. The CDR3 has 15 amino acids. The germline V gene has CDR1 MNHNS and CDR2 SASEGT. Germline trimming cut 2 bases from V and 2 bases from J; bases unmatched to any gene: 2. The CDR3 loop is CASSEMGQGNYGYTF. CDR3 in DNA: TGTGCCAGCAGTGAAATGGGACAGGGGAACTATGGCTACACCTTC.

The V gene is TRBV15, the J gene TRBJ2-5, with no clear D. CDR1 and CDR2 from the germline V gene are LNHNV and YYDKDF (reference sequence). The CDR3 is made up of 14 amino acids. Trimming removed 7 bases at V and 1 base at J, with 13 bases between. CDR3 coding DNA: TGTGCCACCACTAACCGAGGCGGCCAAGAGACCCAGTACTTC. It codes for CATTNRGGQETQYF.

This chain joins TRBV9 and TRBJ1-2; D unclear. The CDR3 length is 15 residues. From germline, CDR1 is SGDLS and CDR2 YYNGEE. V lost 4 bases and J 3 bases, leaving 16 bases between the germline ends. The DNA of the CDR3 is TGTGCCAGCAGCCGTTGGACCGAAGAAGACTATGGCTACACCTTC. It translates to CASSRWTEEDYGYTF.

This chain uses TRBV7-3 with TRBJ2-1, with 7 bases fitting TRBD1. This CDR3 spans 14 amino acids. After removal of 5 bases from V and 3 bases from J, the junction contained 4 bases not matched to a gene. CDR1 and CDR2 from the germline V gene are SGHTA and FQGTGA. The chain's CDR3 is CASSPRQGYNEQFF. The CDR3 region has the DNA TGTGCCAGCAGCCCCCGACAGGGCTACAATGAGCAGTTCTTC.

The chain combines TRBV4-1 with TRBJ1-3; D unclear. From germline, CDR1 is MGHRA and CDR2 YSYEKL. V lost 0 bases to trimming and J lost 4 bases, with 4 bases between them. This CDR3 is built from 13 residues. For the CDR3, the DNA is TGCGCCAGCAGCCAAGAAACAGGAAACACCATATATTTT. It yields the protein CASSQETGNTIYF.

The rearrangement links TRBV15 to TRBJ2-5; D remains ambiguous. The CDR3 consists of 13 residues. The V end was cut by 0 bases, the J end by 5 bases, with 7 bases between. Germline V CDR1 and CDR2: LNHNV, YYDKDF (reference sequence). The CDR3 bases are TGTGCCACCAGCAGAGATAGTGGCGAGACCCAGTACTTC. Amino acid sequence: CATSRDSGETQYF.

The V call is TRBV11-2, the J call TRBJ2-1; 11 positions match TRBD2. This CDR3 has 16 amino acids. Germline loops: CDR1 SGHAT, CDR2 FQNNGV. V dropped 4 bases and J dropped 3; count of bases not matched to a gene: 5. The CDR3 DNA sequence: TGTGCCAGCAGCTCCAGGACTAGCGGGTTCTACAATGAGCAGTTCTTC. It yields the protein CASSSRTSGFYNEQFF.

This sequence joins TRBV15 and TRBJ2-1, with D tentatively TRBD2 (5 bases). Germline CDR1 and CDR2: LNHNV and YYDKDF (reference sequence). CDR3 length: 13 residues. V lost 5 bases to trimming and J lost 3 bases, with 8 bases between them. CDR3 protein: CATSDRDYNEQFF. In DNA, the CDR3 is TGTGCCACCAGCGACCGGGACTACAATGAGCAGTTCTTC.

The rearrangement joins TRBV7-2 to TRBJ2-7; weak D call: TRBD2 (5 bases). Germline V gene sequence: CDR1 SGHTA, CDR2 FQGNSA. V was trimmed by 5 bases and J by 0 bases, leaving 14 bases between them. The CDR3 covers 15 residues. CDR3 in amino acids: CASSLSSGISYEQYF. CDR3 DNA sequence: TGTGCCAGCAGCCTTTCCTCCGGGATCTCCTACGAGCAGTACTTC. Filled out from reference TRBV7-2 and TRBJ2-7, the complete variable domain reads GAGVSQSPSNKVTEKGKDVELRCDPISGHTALYWYRQSLGQGLEFLIYFQGNSAPDKSGLPSDRFSAERTGGSVSTLTIQRTQQEDSAVYLCASSLSSGISYEQYFGPGTRLTVT.

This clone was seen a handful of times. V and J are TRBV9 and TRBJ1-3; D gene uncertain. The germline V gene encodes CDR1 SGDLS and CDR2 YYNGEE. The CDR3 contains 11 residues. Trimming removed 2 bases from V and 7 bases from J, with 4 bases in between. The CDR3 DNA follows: TGTGCCAGCAGCGTCGACAACACCATATATTTT. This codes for CASSVDNTIYF.

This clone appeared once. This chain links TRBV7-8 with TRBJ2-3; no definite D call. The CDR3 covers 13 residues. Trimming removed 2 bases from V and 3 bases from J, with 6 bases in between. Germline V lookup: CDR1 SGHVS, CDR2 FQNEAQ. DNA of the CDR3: TGTGCCAGCAGCTTACTCTTAACAGATACGCAGTATTTT. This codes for CASSLLLTDTQYF.

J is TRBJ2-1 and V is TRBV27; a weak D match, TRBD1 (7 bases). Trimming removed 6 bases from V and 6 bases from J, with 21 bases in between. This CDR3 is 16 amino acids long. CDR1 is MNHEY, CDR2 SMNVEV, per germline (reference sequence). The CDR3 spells CASRVGGRGLGNEQFF. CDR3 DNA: TGTGCCAGCAGGGTAGGGGGCCGGGGGCTAGGCAATGAGCAGTTCTTC.

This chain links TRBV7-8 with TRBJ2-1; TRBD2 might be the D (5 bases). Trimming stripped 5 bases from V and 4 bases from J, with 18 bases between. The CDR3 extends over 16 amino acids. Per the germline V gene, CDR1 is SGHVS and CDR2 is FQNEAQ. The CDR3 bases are TGTGCCAGCAGCAACCCGACTTATCGGGGATACAATGAGCAGTTCTTC. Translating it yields CASSNPTYRGYNEQFF.

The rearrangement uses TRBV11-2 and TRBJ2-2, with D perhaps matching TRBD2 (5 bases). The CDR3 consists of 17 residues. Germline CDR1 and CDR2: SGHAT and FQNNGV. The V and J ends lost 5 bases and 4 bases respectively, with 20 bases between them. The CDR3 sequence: CASSPRLSSWGTGELFF. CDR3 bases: TGTGCCAGCAGCCCCCGTTTGTCTAGCTGGGGCACCGGGGAGCTGTTTTTT.

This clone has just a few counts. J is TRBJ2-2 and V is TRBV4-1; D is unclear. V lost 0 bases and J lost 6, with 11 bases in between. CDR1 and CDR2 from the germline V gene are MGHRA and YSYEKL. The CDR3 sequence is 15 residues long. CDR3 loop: CASSQDGLVAGELFF. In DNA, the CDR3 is TGCGCCAGCAGCCAAGATGGCCTAGTTGCCGGGGAGCTGTTTTTT.

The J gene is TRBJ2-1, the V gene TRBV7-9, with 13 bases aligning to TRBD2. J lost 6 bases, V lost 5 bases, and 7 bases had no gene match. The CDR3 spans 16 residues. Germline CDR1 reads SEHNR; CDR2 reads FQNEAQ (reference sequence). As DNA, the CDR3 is TGTGCCAGCAGCGGGCGGACTAGCGGGAGAGGCAATGAGCAGTTCTTC. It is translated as CASSGRTSGRGNEQFF.

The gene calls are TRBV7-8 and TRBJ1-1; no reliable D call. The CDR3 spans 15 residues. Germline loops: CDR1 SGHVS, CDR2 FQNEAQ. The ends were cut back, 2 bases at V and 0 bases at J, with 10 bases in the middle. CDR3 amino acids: CASSLSGQMNTEAFF. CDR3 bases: TGTGCCAGCAGCTTATCGGGCCAAATGAACACTGAAGCTTTCTTT.

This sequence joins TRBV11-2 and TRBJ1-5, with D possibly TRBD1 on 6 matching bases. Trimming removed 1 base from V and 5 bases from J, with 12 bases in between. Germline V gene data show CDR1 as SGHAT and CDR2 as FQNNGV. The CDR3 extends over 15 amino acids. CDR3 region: CASSLVTGRDQPQHF. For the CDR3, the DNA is TGTGCCAGCAGCTTAGTTACAGGGAGGGATCAGCCCCAGCATTTT. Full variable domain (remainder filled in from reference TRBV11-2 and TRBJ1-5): EAGVAQSPRYKIIEKRQSVAFWCNPISGHATLYWYQQILGQGPKLLIQFQNNGVVDDSQLPKDRFSAERLKGVDSTLKIQPAKLEDSAVYLCASSLVTGRDQPQHFGDGTRLSIL.

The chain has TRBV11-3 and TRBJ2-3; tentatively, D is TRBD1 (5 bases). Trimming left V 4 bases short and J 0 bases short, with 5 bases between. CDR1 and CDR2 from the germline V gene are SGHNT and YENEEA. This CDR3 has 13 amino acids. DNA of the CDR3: TGTGCCAGCAGCTCAGGGAGCACAGATACGCAGTATTTT. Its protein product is CASSSGSTDTQYF.

CDR3 in amino acids: CAWSVASGNTIYF. In DNA form, the CDR3 reads TGTGCCTGGAGTGTGGCTAGTGGAAACACCATATATTTT. The V and J genes are TRBV30 and TRBJ1-3; the D is unclear. The germline gives CDR1 GTSNPN, CDR2 SVGIG (reference sequence). Trimming took 0 bases from V and 3 from J, leaving 6 bases between them. CDR3 size: 13 residues. Full variable domain (rest looked up from reference TRBV30 and TRBJ1-3): SQTIHQWPATLVQPVGSPLSLECTVEGTSNPNLYWYRQAAGRGLQLLFYSVGIGQISSEVPQNLSASRPQDRQFILSSKKLLLSDSGFYLCAWSVASGNTIYFGEGSWLTVV.

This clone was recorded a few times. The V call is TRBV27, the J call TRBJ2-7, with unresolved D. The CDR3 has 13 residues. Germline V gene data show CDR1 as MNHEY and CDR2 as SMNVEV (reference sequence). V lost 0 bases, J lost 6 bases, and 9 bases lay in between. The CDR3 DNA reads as TGTGCCAGCAGTTTATCAGGGTTCGCCGAGCAGTACTTC. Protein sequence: CASSLSGFAEQYF.

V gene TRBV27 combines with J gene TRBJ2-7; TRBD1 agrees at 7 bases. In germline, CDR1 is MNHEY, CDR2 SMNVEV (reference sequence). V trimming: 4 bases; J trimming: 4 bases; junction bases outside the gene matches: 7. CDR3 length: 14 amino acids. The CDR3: CASSYRTGSYEQYF. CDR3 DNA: TGTGCCAGCAGTTATCGGACAGGTTCGTACGAGCAGTACTTC.

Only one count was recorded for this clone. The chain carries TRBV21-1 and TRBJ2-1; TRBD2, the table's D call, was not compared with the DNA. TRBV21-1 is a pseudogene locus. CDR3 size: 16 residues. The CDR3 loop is CASTLPEASRCNEQFF. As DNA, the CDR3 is TGTGCCAGCACCCTACCGGAGGCTAGCAGGTGCAATGAGCAGTTCTTC.

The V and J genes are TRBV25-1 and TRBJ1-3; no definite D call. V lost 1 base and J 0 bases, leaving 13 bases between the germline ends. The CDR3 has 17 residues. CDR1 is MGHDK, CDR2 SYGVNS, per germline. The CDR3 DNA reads TGTGCCAGCAGTGAATTTTTCGCGGCAAGCTCTGGAAACACCATATATTTT. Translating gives CASSEFFAASSGNTIYF.